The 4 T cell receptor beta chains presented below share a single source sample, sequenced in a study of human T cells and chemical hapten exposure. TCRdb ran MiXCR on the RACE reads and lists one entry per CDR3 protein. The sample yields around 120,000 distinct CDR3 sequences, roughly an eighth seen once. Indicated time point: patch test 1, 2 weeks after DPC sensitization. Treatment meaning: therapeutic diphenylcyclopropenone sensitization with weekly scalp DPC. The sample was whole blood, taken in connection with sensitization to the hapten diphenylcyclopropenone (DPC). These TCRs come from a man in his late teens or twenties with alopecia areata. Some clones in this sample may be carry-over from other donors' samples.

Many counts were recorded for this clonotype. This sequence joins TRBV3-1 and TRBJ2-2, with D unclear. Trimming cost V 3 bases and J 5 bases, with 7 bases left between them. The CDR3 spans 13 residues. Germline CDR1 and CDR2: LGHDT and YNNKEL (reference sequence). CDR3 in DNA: TGTGCCAGCAGCCAGGAAAGTACCGGGGAGCTGTTTTTT. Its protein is CASSQESTGELFF.

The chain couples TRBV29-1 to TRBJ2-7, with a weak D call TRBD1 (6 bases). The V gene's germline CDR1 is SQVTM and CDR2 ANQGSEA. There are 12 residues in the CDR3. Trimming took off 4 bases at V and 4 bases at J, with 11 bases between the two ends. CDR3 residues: CSVAGDRYEQYF. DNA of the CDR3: TGCAGCGTTGCAGGGGATCGATACGAGCAGTACTTC.

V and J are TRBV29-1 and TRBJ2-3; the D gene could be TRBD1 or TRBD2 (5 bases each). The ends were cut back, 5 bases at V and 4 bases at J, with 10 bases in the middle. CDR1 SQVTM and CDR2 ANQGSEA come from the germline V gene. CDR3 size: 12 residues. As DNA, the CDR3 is TGCAGCGTTAAACTGGGGGCAGATACGCAGTATTTT. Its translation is CSVKLGADTQYF.

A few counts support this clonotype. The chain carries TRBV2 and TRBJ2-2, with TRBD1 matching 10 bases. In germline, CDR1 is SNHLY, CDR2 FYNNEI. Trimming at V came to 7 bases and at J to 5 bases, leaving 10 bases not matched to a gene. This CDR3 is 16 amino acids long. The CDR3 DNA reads TGTGCCAGCACTCGCGGAGGGACAGGGGATACCGGGGAGCTGTTTTTT. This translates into CASTRGGTGDTGELFF.